The clone carrying this T cell receptor beta chain appeared a single time. This record belongs to a study of blood T cell repertoires in COVID-19. The protocol was immunoSEQ multiplex PCR, while the TCRdb copy is restricted to in-frame clones and leaves out a portion. The repertoire holds hundreds of thousands of clones, approximately 86% seen once, with around 4.2% in the top ten. Looked up from germline, CDR1 is LNHNV and CDR2 is YYDKDF (reference sequence). The CDR3 is 16 residues long. V shed 0 bases and J 7 bases; nucleotides not matched to a gene: 7. This sequence joins TRBV15 and TRBJ2-5, with 11 bases fitting TRBD2. The source of this sequence is a woman aged 45-59 years with active or convalescent COVID-19. Material: peripheral blood. CDR3 coding DNA: TGTGCCACCAGCAGAGACCCCGGGACTAGCGGTGGGACCCAGTACTTC. It codes for CATSRDPGTSGGTQYF.